The 23 T cell receptor beta chains below all came from one sample that was sequenced in a study of T cells in Graves' hyperthyroidism and ophthalmopathy. TCR beta CDR3 sequences were amplified from RNA transcripts. HTBI primers were employed in a first-round RT-PCR of the TCR CDR3. A single record per CDR3 protein comes from TCRdb applying MiXCR to the multiplex PCR reads. The data show 250,000 to 300,000 distinct CDR3 sequences, with roughly 18% seen just once and 35% to 40% held by the top ten. Sequenced material: blood. These receptors all come from a man aged 45 to 65 with Graves' ophthalmopathy.

This clonotype was counted only a few times. The rearrangement joins TRBV28 to TRBJ1-2; TRBD1 aligns across 9 bases. Germline CDR1 reads MDHEN; CDR2 reads SYDVKM. V was pared by 6 bases and J by 9 bases, with 11 bases of the junction left unmatched. The CDR3 covers 14 residues. The CDR3 coding sequence is TGTGCCAGCAGGATACAGGGGGCAGGTGCGCGCTACACCTTC. Translation gives CASRIQGAGARYTF.

This clonotype appeared many times. DNA for the CDR3: TGTGCCAGCCGGACAGGGTCTGGGGCCAACGTCCTGACTTTC. Translation: CASRTGSGANVLTF. The genes are TRBV11-2 and TRBJ2-6, with 8 bases lining up with TRBD1. V was clipped by 8 bases and J by 1 base; unmatched bases: 1. Per the germline V gene, CDR1 is SGHAT and CDR2 is FQNNGV. The CDR3 is 14 residues long.

This clonotype was detected ten times or more. V is TRBV7-9 and J is TRBJ2-5; 9 bases map to TRBD2. The CDR3 runs 17 residues. The V gene end was trimmed by 0 bases and the J gene end by 3 bases; junction bases not matched to a gene: 8. CDR1 and CDR2 from the germline V gene are SEHNR and FQNEAQ (reference sequence). This CDR3 is CASSLALSGLAKETQYF. The CDR3 DNA is TGTGCCAGCAGCTTAGCGCTTTCGGGACTAGCAAAAGAGACCCAGTACTTC.

The rearrangement links TRBV20-1 to TRBJ2-3; 12 positions match TRBD2. The CDR3 is 15 amino acids. Trimming at V came to 6 bases and at J to 0 bases, leaving 4 bases not matched to a gene. The germline V gene encodes CDR1 DFQATT and CDR2 SNEGSKA (reference sequence). The CDR3 protein is CSALAGGKSTDTQYF. As DNA, the CDR3 is TGCAGTGCCCTAGCGGGAGGGAAAAGCACAGATACGCAGTATTTT.

CDR3 nucleotide sequence: TGTGCCAGCAGTTTACTCACAGGGGCTCCCTACGAGCAGTACTTC. Amino acid sequence: CASSLLTGAPYEQYF. The chain employs TRBV28 and TRBJ2-7, with TRBD1 matching over 7 bases. Per the germline V gene, CDR1 is MDHEN and CDR2 is SYDVKM. The CDR3 is 15 residues long. J gave up 2 bases and V 2 bases, and 6 bases lay outside the gene matches. The whole variable domain, filled in from reference TRBV28 and TRBJ2-7, reads DVKVTQSSRYLVKRTGEKVFLECVQDMDHENMFWYRQDPGLGLRLIYFSYDVKMKEKGDIPEGYSVSREKKERFSLILESASTNQTSMYLCASSLLTGAPYEQYFGPGTRLTVT.

This clonotype was counted a few times. The chain links TRBV11-2 to TRBJ1-3; a possible D gene is TRBD1 (6 bases). V lost 3 bases and J lost 8, with 14 bases in between. This CDR3 has 14 residues. Germline V CDR1 and CDR2: SGHAT, FQNNGV. CDR3 sequence (DNA): TGTGCCAGCAGCTTGGTAGGGGGGCCGGACACCATATATTTT. It codes for CASSLVGGPDTIYF.

The CDR3 is CASSHLTSGRGAGELFF. The CDR3 DNA reads as TGTGCCAGCAGCCACCTTACTAGCGGAAGGGGGGCCGGGGAGCTGTTTTTT. The V and J genes are TRBV3-1 and TRBJ2-2; 8 bases line up with TRBD2. Germline CDR1 and CDR2: LGHDT and YNNKEL (reference sequence). With 3 bases clipped from V and 6 bases from J, the junction kept 12 bases outside the gene matches. The CDR3 is made up of 17 amino acids.

As to this clonotype: A much larger clone lies a single base off, so this may be a read error. The V gene is TRBV28, the J gene TRBJ2-7, with a possible D match to TRBD2 (6 bases). Germline V gives CDR1 MDHEN, CDR2 SYDVKM. The V gene lost 11 bases and the J gene lost 2 bases, with 13 bases spanning the gap. This CDR3 is 12 amino acids long. Written as DNA, the CDR3 is TGTGCCGGCACGGGGGTAGCCTACGAGCAGTACTTC. Encoded protein: CAGTGVAYEQYF.

The genes are TRBV7-9 and TRBJ1-1, with 12 bases fitting TRBD1. Germline lookup yields CDR1 SEHNR and CDR2 FQNEAQ (reference sequence). The CDR3 is 15 residues long. V was clipped by 4 bases and J by 6 bases; unmatched bases: 6. This chain's CDR3 is CASSYPGQGASEAFF. The CDR3 DNA is TGTGCCAGCAGCTACCCGGGACAGGGGGCCTCTGAAGCTTTCTTT.

This clonotype showed up just once. The V gene is TRBV6-9, the J gene TRBJ2-1; D is unresolved. V lost 2 bases and J lost 8, with 10 bases in between. Germline V CDR1 and CDR2: MNHGY, SVAAGI. The CDR3 has 13 residues. The CDR3 loop is CASSYQAIDEQFF. The DNA for the CDR3 is TGTGCCAGCAGTTATCAGGCCATTGATGAGCAGTTCTTC.

This chain connects TRBV5-1 to TRBJ1-5, with D perhaps matching TRBD1 (6 bases). V shed 5 bases and J shed 5 bases, with 17 bases lying between them. In germline, CDR1 is SGHRS, CDR2 YFSETQ. The CDR3 extends over 15 amino acids. As DNA, the CDR3 is TGCGCCAGCAGGGAAGGGGGGGGGCGCGATCAGCCCCAGCATTTT. The encoded protein is CASREGGGRDQPQHF.

This chain links TRBV6-9 with TRBJ2-3, with D perhaps matching TRBD2 (6 bases). Germline CDR1 and CDR2: MNHGY and SVAAGI. The length of the CDR3 is 15 residues. V lost 3 bases and J 2 bases, leaving 12 bases between the germline ends. The DNA for the CDR3 is TGTGCCAGCAGTTACCTGGGACTCTACACAGATACGCAGTATTTT. Its translation: CASSYLGLYTDTQYF.

This clonotype was recorded at least ten times. In nucleotides, the CDR3 is TGTGCCAGCAGCTTCTCACTAGCGGGAGGAGGAGATACGCAGTATTTT. This gives the protein CASSFSLAGGGDTQYF. The genes are TRBV7-2 and TRBJ2-3; 12 bases line up with TRBD2. Germline V lookup: CDR1 SGHTA, CDR2 FQGNSA. The V gene end was trimmed by 3 bases and the J gene end by 5 bases; junction bases not matched to a gene: 6. This CDR3 region has 16 residues. Together with reference TRBV7-2 and TRBJ2-3, the CDR3 gives the full variable domain: GAGVSQSPSNKVTEKGKDVELRCDPISGHTALYWYRQSLGQGLEFLIYFQGNSAPDKSGLPSDRFSAERTGGSVSTLTIQRTQQEDSAVYLCASSFSLAGGGDTQYFGPGTRLTVL.

This clonotype appeared many times. This chain connects TRBV20-1 to TRBJ2-7; possibly TRBD2 for D (5 bases). This CDR3 is 16 amino acids long. Trimming stripped 6 bases from V and 3 bases from J, with 24 bases between. Germline V gene lookup returns CDR1 DFQATT and CDR2 SNEGSKA (reference sequence). CDR3 nucleotide sequence: TGCAGTGCCCCAGGTCCGGGATCCCGGCTACACTACGAGCAGTACTTC. Encoded protein: CSAPGPGSRLHYEQYF.

The rearrangement links TRBV20-1 to TRBJ2-2; D gene unclear. This CDR3 is 15 amino acids long. Germline V gene lookup returns CDR1 DFQATT and CDR2 SNEGSKA (reference sequence). Trimming took 0 bases from V and 6 from J, leaving 14 bases between them. The CDR3 protein is CSAREPWSSSGELFF. The CDR3, as DNA: TGCAGTGCTAGAGAACCCTGGTCGTCCTCCGGGGAGCTGTTTTTT.

This clonotype was seen repeatedly, ten times or more. J is TRBJ2-5 and V is TRBV7-9, with 10 bases identical to TRBD2. This CDR3 contains 15 residues. V shed 3 bases and J 2 bases; nucleotides not matched to a gene: 3. Looked up from germline, CDR1 is SEHNR and CDR2 is FQNEAQ (reference sequence). CDR3 sequence (DNA): TGTGCCAGCAGCTTTGGACTAGCGGAGCAAGAGACCCAGTACTTC. As protein: CASSFGLAEQETQYF.

This clonotype was observed at least ten times. The chain couples TRBV5-1 to TRBJ1-1; no reliable D call. The CDR3 is 14 residues long. V was cut by 0 bases and J by 1 base, with 7 bases left in between. Germline CDR1 and CDR2: SGHRS and YFSETQ. CDR3 nucleotide sequence: TGCGCCAGCAGCTTGGAAGGCCGGAACACTGAAGCTTTCTTT. Translation: CASSLEGRNTEAFF.

The table lists this clonotype with many counts. This sequence joins TRBV7-8 and TRBJ1-1, with D possibly being TRBD1 (5 bases). Looked up from germline, CDR1 is SGHVS and CDR2 is FQNEAQ. The CDR3 runs 15 residues. V lost 5 bases and J lost 7, with 20 bases in between. This chain's CDR3 is CASSPNWGDSYEAFF. CDR3 bases: TGTGCCAGCAGCCCAAACTGGGGCGACAGCTATGAAGCTTTCTTT.

The V and J genes are TRBV30 and TRBJ1-2; TRBD1 matches at 10 bases. The CDR3 is made up of 15 amino acids. CDR1 and CDR2 from the germline V gene are GTSNPN and SVGIG (reference sequence). V gave up 2 bases and J gave up 8 bases; unmatched junction bases: 11. Here the CDR3 DNA reads TGTGCCTGGAGTTCAGACAGGGGGCTGGGGGAGGGCTACACCTTC. Protein: CAWSSDRGLGEGYTF.

This clonotype was observed a handful of times. This chain links TRBV28 with TRBJ1-1; 8 positions match TRBD1. J gave up 2 bases and V 2 bases, and 7 bases lay outside the gene matches. There are 16 residues in the CDR3. Germline V gene data show CDR1 as MDHEN and CDR2 as SYDVKM. The CDR3 loop is CASSLVRGRLNTEAFF. CDR3 bases: TGTGCCAGCAGTTTAGTCAGGGGGCGCTTAAACACTGAAGCTTTCTTT.

This clonotype was detected many times. The rearrangement uses TRBV5-1 and TRBJ2-3; D is possibly TRBD1 (6 bases). The CDR3 loop spans 16 amino acids. Trimming stripped 4 bases from V and 4 bases from J, with 19 bases between. Germline CDR1 SGHRS, CDR2 YFSETQ. CDR3 coding DNA: TGCGCCAGCAGCACCCCGACAGGACGTTCGGCAGATACGCAGTATTTT. It translates to CASSTPTGRSADTQYF.

The rearrangement uses TRBV6-1 and TRBJ1-6; maybe TRBD1 (5 bases). With 6 bases removed from V and 6 bases from J, the gap between germline ends came to 12 bases. CDR3 length: 14 residues. From germline, CDR1 is MNHNS and CDR2 SASEGT. DNA for the CDR3: TGTGCCAGCAGCCAGCGGGGGTTTAATTCACCCCTCCACTTT. Translated: CASSQRGFNSPLHF.

The gene calls are TRBV20-1 and TRBJ2-1; TRBD1 matches at 8 bases. The CDR3 length is 14 residues. The V segment lost 2 bases and the J segment 3 bases; nucleotides outside the gene matches: 3. Germline CDR1 and CDR2: DFQATT and SNEGSKA (reference sequence). The CDR3 DNA sequence: TGCAGTGCTAGACTACAGGGGGTCTACAATGAGCAGTTCTTC. As protein: CSARLQGVYNEQFF.